The following is a T cell receptor (beta chain) sequence with its context. This clonotype has a handful of counts. Its antigen remains undetermined. No clone much larger than this one lies a single base away; base qualities are absent. The sample's treatment or condition label, in plain terms: live attenuated yellow fever vaccine strain. At each blood-draw timepoint, two biological replicates of bulk PBMCs were collected. PBMCs were isolated from peripheral blood using a standard Ficoll-Paque protocol. TriZol was used to extract RNA from bulk PBMCs, CD4 and CD8 fractions, and dextramer-positive and dextramer-negative fractions. The data are from a study of T cells after yellow fever vaccination (dated by TCRdb to between 2018 and 2021). Looking at the study overall: The SMART-Seq v4 Ultra Low Input RNA kit was used to prepare libraries from fractions with low cell numbers. To follow T-cell clones before and after both primary and booster YFV17D yellow fever vaccination, bulk TCR alpha and beta repertoires underwent longitudinal sequencing. Blood was collected at multiple timepoints before and after primary and secondary immunization, and bulk PBMC replicates and cell subsets were isolated. Two healthy male donors made up the cohort, one aged 18 to 29 years and the other aged 30 to 39 years. On the study overall, not on this receptor specifically: The study included only two donors, which limits how far the findings can be generalized. A small share of clonotypes occurred in both CD4 and CD8 compartments, likely arising from convergent recombination. Compared with the primary T-cell response, the secondary T-cell response was weaker but faster, peaking on day 5 rather than day 15. Most clones expanded after primary vaccination (96% of CD4 and over 80% of CD8) were re-detected after the booster, suggesting that broad memory maintenance occurred. FACS-sorted repertoires could contain abundant contaminating clonotypes from the bulk population, so computational filtering was required.

TCR cDNA was synthesized by 5'RACE template switching, which introduced a universal primer site and unique molecular identifiers. Priming for cDNA synthesis came from both the TCR alpha and TCR beta constant segments. Library amplification involved two PCR steps, and the second step added sample barcodes and sequencing adapters. Libraries were sequenced on Illumina HiSeq 2500 (2x100 bp) or NovaSeq (2x150 bp). The paper's processing steps were these. MIGEC handled demultiplexing of reads and collapsing into UMI consensus sequences, while MiXCR performed V(D)J alignment. Clonotypes responding to the vaccine were identified with edgeR on replicate PBMC samples, with the criteria of FDR below 0.01 and a log2 fold change above 5 up to day 15. Each bulk clonotype received a CD4 or CD8 identity based on whether the sequenced CD4 or CD8 repertoire contained that clonotype at higher abundance. TCRdb's own reprocessing of the public reads used fastp at Q25 and MiXCR and kept productive beta chains. Entries that share a CDR3 protein sequence are merged under the most common genes and DNA. The V and J calls here are based on TCRdb, not the publication. The sample yields 500,000 to 650,000 distinct CDR3 sequences; around 12% were counted once. 15% of the sample comes from the top ten.

CDR1 DFQATT and CDR2 SNEGSKA were looked up in the germline V gene (reference sequence). There are 14 amino acids in the CDR3, from cysteine to phenylalanine inclusive. Here the CDR3 DNA is all that survives: 42 bases in frame from base 1. The V end loses 1 base and the J end loses 0 bases, and a stretch of 9 bases separates them. Sequenced here: PBMCs, sampled on the day of the yellow fever booster vaccination. The receptor's source is a young man who received the YFV17D yellow fever vaccine. Rearrangement joined TRBV20-1 to TRBJ1-2, with the D gene too uncertain to name. Here the CDR3 is given as CSARVHRANYGYTF. The base sequence is TGCAGTGCTAGAGTGCATAGAGCTAACTATGGCTACACCTTC.